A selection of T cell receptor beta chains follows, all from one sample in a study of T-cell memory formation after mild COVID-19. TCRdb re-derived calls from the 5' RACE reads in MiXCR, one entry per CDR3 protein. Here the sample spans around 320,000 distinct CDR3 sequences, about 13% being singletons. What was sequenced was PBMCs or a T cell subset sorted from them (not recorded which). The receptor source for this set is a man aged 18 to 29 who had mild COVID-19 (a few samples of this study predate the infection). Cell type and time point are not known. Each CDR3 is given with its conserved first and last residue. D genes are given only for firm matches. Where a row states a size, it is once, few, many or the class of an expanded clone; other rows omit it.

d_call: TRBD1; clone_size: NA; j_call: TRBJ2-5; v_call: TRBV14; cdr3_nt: TGTGCCAGCAGCCAAGAAGGCGGGACAGGATCGTACCAAGAGACCCAGTACTTC; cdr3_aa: CASSQEGGTGSYQETQYF
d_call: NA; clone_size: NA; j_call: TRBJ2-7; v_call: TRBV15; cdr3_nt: TGTGCCACCAGCAGAGACAGAAACCCCTCACTCTACGAGCAGTACTTC; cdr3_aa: CATSRDRNPSLYEQYF
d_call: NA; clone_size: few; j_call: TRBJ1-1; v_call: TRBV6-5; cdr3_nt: TGTGCCAGCAGTAGCCGGTCGACAGGCGGCACTGAAGCTTTCTTT; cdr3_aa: CASSSRSTGGTEAFF
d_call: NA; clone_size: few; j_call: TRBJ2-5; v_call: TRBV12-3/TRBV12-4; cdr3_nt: TGTGCCAGCGAGTCCGGGGAGACCCAGTACTTC; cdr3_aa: CASESGETQYF
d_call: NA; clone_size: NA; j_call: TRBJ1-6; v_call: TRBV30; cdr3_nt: TGTGCCTGGACTACGGCGGGTTTGGCCCTCCACTTT; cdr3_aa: CAWTTAGLALHF
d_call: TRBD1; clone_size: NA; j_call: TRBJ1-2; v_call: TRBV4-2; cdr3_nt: TGTGCCAGCAGCCAAGAATGGGCAGGGGGCCACTCCTATGGCTACACCTTC; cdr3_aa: CASSQEWAGGHSYGYTF
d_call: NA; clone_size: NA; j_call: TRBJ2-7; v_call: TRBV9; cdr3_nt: TGTGCCAGCAGCGTAGAGGACAACGAGCAGTACTTC; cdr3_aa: CASSVEDNEQYF
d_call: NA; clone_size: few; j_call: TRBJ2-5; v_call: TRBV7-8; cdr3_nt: TGTGCCAGCAGCCTACCAGGGGGGAAGACCCAGTACTTC; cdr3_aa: CASSLPGGKTQYF
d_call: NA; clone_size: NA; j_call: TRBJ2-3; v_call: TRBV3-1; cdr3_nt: TGTGCCAGCAGCCACGAGTCCACAGATACGCAGTATTTT; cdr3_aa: CASSHESTDTQYF
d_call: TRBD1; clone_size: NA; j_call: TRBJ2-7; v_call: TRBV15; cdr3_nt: TGTGCCACCAGCGGACGGGACAGGGGTAGGGACGAGCAGTACTTC; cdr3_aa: CATSGRDRGRDEQYF
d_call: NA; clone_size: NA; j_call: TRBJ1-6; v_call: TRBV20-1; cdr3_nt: TGCAGTGCTATCCCGGGGGGAGATTCACCCCTCCACTTT; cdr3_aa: CSAIPGGDSPLHF
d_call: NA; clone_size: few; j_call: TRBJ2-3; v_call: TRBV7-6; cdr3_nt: TGTGCCAGCAGCTTTTTTGAGTTGGATACGCAGTATTTT; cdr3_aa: CASSFFELDTQYF
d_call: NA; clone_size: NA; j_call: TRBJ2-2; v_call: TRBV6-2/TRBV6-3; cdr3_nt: TGTGCCAGCAGTTTTCGGGACCCTAACACCGGGGAGCTGTTTTTT; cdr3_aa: CASSFRDPNTGELFF
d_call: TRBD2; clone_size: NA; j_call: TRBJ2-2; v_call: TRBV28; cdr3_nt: TGTGCCAGCACCAGTGCGGGGGGGAACACCGGGGAGCTGTTTTTT; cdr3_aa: CASTSAGGNTGELFF
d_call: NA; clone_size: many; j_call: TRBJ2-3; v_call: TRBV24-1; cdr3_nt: TGTGCCACCAGTGATGGGACAAGCGCAGATACGCAGTATTTT; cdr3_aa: CATSDGTSADTQYF
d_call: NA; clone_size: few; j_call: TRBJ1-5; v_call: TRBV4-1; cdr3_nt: TGCGCCAGCAGCCGAAGGGAACAGGGTCATAGCAATCAGCCCCAGCATTTT; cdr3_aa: CASSRREQGHSNQPQHF
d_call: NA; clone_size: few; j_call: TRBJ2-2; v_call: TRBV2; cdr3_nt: TGTGCCAGCGCCCAAGGAAAAAACACCGGGGAGCTGTTTTTT; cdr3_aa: CASAQGKNTGELFF
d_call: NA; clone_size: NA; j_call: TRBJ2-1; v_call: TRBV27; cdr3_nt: TGTGCCAGCAGTTTAGTGGGAGCCCGGGGTGAGCAGTTCTTC; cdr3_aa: CASSLVGARGEQFF
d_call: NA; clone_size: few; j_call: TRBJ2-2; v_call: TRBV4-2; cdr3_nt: TGTGCCAGCACCGACAGGGGAGGGTACACCGGGGAGCTGTTTTTT; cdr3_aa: CASTDRGGYTGELFF
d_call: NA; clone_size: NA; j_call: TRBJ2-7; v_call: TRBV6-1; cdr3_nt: TGTGCCAGCAGCCCAGACAGCACCTACGAGCAGTACTTC; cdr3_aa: CASSPDSTYEQYF
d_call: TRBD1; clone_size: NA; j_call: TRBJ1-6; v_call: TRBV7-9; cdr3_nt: TGTGCCAGCAGCTTGGACAGGGCGCCAAATTCACCCCTCCACTTT; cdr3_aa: CASSLDRAPNSPLHF
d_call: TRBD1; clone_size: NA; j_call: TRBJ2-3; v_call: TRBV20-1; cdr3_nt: TGCAGTGCGAGTAGACAGGGGTCAGACTTCACAGATACGCAGTATTTT; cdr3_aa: CSASRQGSDFTDTQYF
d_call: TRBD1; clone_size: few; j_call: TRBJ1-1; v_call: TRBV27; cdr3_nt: TGTGCCAGCAGTTTCCGTGGACAGGGAAGCACTGAAGCTTTCTTT; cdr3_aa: CASSFRGQGSTEAFF
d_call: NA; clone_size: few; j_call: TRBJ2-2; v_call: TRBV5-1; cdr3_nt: TGCGCCAGCAGCAAACTACAGGGGAACACCGGGGAGCTGTTTTTT; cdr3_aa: CASSKLQGNTGELFF
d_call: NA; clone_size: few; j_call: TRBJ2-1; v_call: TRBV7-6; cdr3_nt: TGTGCCAGCAGCAGACCCGGGGGCGATGAGCAGTTCTTC; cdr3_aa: CASSRPGGDEQFF
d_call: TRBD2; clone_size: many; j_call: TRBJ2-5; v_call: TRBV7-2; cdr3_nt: TGTGCCAGCAGTTTTAGCGGGGGAGAGACCCAGTACTTC; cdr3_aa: CASSFSGGETQYF
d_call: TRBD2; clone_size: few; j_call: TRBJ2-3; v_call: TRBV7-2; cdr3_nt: TGTGCCAGCAGCTTAATCCCAGCGGGGGGGGCATCAGATACGCAGTATTTT; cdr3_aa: CASSLIPAGGASDTQYF
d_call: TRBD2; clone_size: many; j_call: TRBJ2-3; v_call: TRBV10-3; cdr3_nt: TGTGCCATCGCATGGGGGGGAACCACAGATACGCAGTATTTT; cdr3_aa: CAIAWGGTTDTQYF
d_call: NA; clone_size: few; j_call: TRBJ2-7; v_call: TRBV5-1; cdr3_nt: TGCGCCAGCAGCTTGGAGGTACTAAGCGAGCAGTACTTC; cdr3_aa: CASSLEVLSEQYF
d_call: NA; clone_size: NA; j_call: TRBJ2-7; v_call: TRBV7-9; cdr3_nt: TGTGCCAGCAGCTCCCAGGGGTTTCTCGAGCAGTACTTC; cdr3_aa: CASSSQGFLEQYF
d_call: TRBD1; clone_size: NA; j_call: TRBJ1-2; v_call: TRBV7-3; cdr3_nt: TGTGCCAGCAGCCTCGAGGGGACAGGGGGTGTTGGCTACACCTTC; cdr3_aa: CASSLEGTGGVGYTF
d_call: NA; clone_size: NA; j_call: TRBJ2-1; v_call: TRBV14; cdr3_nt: TGTGCCAGCAGTCCCTGGGGGTTCCTGGAGCAGTTCTTC; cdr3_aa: CASSPWGFLEQFF
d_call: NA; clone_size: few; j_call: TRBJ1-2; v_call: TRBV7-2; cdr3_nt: TGTGCCAGCAGCCCCCAGGGGCAGGGACGGGGCTACACCTTC; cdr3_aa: CASSPQGQGRGYTF
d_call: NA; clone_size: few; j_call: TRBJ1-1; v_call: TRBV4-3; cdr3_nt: TGCGCCAGCAGCCCATACGGGGGGGGTATGAACACTGAAGCTTTCTTT; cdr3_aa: CASSPYGGGMNTEAFF
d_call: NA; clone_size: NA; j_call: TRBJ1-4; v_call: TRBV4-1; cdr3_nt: TGCGCCAGCAGCCAAGTTGGCAGGGTTGAAAAACTGTTTTTT; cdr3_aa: CASSQVGRVEKLFF
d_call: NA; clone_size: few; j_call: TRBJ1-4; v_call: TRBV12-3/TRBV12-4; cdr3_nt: TGTGCCAGCAGATCAGGGGCAACTAATGAAAAACTGTTTTTT; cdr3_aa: CASRSGATNEKLFF
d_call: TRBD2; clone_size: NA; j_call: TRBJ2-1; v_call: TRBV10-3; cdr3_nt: TGTGCCATCACAAGCGCCGGGGGGAACTACAATGAGCAGTTCTTC; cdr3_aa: CAITSAGGNYNEQFF
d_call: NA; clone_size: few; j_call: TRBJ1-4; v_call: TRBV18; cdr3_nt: TGTGCCAGCTCACCAGACCAACAGAATAATGAAAAACTGTTTTTT; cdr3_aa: CASSPDQQNNEKLFF
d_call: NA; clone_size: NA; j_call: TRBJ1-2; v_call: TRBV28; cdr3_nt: TGTGCCAGCATGGAGGGCTATGGCTACACCTTC; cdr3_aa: CASMEGYGYTF